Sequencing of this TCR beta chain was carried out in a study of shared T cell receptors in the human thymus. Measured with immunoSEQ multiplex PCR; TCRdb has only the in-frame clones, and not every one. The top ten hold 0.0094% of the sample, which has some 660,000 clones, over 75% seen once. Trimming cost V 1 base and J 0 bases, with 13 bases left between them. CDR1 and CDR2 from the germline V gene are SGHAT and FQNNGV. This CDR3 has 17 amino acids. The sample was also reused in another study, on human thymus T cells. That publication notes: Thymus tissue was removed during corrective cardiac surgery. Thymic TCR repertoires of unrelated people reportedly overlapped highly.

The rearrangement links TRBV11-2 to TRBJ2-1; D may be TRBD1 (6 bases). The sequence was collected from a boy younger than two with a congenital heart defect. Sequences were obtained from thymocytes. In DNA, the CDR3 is TGTGCCAGCAGCTTAGTGTTCTTCAGGGGCTCCTACAATGAGCAGTTCTTC. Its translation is CASSLVFFRGSYNEQFF.